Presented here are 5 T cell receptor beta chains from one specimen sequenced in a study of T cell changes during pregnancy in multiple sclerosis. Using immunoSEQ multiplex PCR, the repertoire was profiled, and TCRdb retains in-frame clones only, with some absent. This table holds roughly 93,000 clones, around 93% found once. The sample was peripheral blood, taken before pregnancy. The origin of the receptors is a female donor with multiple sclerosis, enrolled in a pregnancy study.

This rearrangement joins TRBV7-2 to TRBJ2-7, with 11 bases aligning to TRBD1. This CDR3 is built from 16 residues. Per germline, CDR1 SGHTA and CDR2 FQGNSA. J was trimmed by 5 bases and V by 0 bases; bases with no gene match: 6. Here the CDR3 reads CASSLAPGQGVHEQYF. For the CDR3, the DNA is TGTGCCAGCAGCTTAGCCCCGGGACAGGGGGTCCACGAGCAGTACTTC.

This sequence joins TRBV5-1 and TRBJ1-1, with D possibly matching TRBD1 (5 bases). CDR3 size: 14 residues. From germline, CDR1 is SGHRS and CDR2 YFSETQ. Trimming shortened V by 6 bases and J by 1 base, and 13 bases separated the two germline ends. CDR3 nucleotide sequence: TGCGCCAGCAAAGTGACAGAGACGAACACTGAAGCTTTCTTT. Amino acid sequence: CASKVTETNTEAFF.

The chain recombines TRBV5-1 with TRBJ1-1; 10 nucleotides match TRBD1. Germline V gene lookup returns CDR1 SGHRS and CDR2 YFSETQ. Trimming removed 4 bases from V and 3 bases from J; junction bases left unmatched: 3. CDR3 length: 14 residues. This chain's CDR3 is CASSAGTGDTEAFF. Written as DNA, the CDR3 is TGCGCCAGCAGCGCCGGGACAGGGGACACTGAAGCTTTCTTT.

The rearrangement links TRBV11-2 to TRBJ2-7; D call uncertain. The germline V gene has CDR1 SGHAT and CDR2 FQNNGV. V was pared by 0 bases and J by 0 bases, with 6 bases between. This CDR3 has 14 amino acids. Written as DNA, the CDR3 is TGTGCCAGCAGCTTAGACCCGAGCTCCTACGAGCAGTACTTC. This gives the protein CASSLDPSSYEQYF.

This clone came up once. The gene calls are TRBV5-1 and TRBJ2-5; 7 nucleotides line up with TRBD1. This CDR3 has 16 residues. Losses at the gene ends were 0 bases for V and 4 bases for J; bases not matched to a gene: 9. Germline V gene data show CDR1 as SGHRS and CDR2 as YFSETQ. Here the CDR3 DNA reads TGCGCCAGCAGCTTGGAGGGGAAGGGGGCTGTAGAGACCCAGTACTTC. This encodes CASSLEGKGAVETQYF.